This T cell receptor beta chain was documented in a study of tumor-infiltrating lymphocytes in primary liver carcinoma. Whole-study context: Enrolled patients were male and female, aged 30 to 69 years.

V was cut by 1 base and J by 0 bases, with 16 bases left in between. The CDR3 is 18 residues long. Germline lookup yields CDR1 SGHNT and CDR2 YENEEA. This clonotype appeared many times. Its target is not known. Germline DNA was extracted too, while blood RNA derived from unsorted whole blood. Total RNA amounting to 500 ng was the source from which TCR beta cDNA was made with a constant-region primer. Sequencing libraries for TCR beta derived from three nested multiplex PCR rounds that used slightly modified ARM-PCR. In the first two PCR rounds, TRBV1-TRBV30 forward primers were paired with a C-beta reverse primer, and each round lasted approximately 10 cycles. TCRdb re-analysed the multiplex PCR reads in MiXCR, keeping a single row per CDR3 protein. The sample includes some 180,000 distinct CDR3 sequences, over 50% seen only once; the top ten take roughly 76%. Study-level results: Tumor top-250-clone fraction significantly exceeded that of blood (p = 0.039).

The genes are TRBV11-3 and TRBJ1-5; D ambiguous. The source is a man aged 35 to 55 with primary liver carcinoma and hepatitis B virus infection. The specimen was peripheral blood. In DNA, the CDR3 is TGTGCCAGCAGCTTAGGACCGAACGCGCGTTATAGCAATCAGCCCCAGCATTTT. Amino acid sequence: CASSLGPNARYSNQPQHF. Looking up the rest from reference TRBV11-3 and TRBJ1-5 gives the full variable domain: EAGVVQSPRYKIIEKKQPVAFWCNPISGHNTLYWYLQNLGQGPELLIRYENEEAVDDSQLPKDRFSAERLKGVDSTLKIQPAELGDSAVYLCASSLGPNARYSNQPQHFGDGTRLSIL.